These 23 T cell receptor beta chains share one sample of origin, sequenced in a study of blood T cell repertoires in COVID-19. The assay was immunoSEQ multiplex PCR, and TCRdb's table has in-frame clones only and misses some. The sample includes about 270,000 clones, about 89% of them seen just once. Sample: peripheral blood. The receptors stem from a man aged 50 to 59 with acute or convalescent COVID-19.

V is TRBV24-1 and J is TRBJ2-2; 10 bases map to TRBD1. J was trimmed by 5 bases and V by 4 bases; bases with no gene match: 9. CDR1 is KGHDR, CDR2 SFDVKD, per germline. The CDR3 runs to 17 residues. CDR3 sequence reads: CATSDPPGTGATGELFF. The CDR3 DNA reads as TGTGCCACCAGTGACCCCCCTGGGACAGGGGCGACCGGGGAGCTGTTTTTT.

This chain joins TRBV5-6 and TRBJ2-7, with TRBD2 matching 9 bases. Germline CDR1 reads SGHDT; CDR2 reads YYEEEE. Trimming took 1 base from V and 7 from J; bases not matched to a gene: 12. CDR3 size: 16 residues. CDR3 DNA: TGTGCCAGCAGCTTGCTGAGCGGGGGGACCTTTAAAGAGCAGTACTTC. Protein sequence: CASSLLSGGTFKEQYF.

In this sample, this clone turned up a few times. This sequence joins TRBV18 and TRBJ2-7, with 11 bases fitting TRBD2. With 3 bases clipped from V and 2 bases from J, the junction kept 3 bases outside the gene matches. CDR3 length equals 15 residues. CDR1 and CDR2 (germline): KGHSH, LQKENI. CDR3 in amino acids: CASSPGLAGTYEQYF. The CDR3 DNA reads TGTGCCAGCTCACCCGGACTAGCGGGCACCTACGAGCAGTACTTC.

This clone was picked up one time. The chain employs TRBV25-1 and TRBJ1-1; D is ambiguous. Germline V gene lookup returns CDR1 MGHDK and CDR2 SYGVNS. Trimming removed 3 bases from V and 8 bases from J, with 16 bases in between. This CDR3 comprises 14 residues. CDR3 sequence: CASSDPGERREAFF. CDR3 bases: TGTGCCAGCAGTGACCCCGGGGAGCGCCGGGAAGCTTTCTTT.

This rearrangement joins TRBV3-1 (or the pseudogene TRBV3-2) to TRBJ2-7; 10 bases align to TRBD1. The germline V gene encodes CDR1 LGHDT and CDR2 YNNKEL (reference sequence). CDR3 size: 16 residues. With V trimmed by 8 bases and J by 0 bases, 10 bases remained unmatched. Written as DNA, the CDR3 is TGTGCCAGCCGGGGCGGACAGGGGGGGATCTCCTACGAGCAGTACTTC. This codes for CASRGGQGGISYEQYF.

This clone was seen a few times. This chain uses TRBV18 with TRBJ1-5; 7 bases are shared with TRBD1. The CDR3 covers 15 residues. V dropped 3 bases and J dropped 7; count of bases not matched to a gene: 9. Germline values: CDR1 KGHSH, CDR2 LQKENI. Written as DNA, the CDR3 is TGTGCCAGCTCACCTTCGGGGGACAGATTACAGCCCCAGCATTTT. Residues: CASSPSGDRLQPQHF.

The genes are TRBV27 and TRBJ2-2; D may be TRBD2 (7 bases). The CDR3 has 14 residues. Germline lookup yields CDR1 MNHEY and CDR2 SMNVEV (reference sequence). V was shortened by 4 bases and J by 7 bases, with 13 bases between the two germline ends. The CDR3 sequence: CASSSYREGGELFF. The CDR3 region has the DNA TGTGCCAGCAGTTCCTACAGGGAGGGCGGGGAGCTGTTTTTT.

The V call is TRBV2, the J call TRBJ1-5; D might be TRBD1 (5 bases). Trimming stripped 7 bases from V and 1 base from J, with 11 bases between. CDR1 and CDR2 (germline): SNHLY, FYNNEI. This CDR3 has 14 residues. The CDR3 nucleotides are TGTGCCAGCAACCAGGGACTAAGCAATCAGCCCCAGCATTTT. The encoded protein is CASNQGLSNQPQHF.

This rearrangement joins TRBV12-5 to TRBJ2-7; D may be TRBD1 (6 bases). Trimming pared 7 bases from V and 5 bases from J, leaving 18 bases between. CDR3 length: 14 amino acids. Germline loops: CDR1 LGHNT, CDR2 FRNRAP. CDR3 in amino acids: CASVPPRRGNEQYF. Written as DNA, the CDR3 is TGTGCTAGTGTCCCACCCCGCAGGGGTAACGAGCAGTACTTC.

V and J are TRBV19 and TRBJ1-1, with D maybe TRBD1 (6 bases). The CDR3 loop spans 16 amino acids. Between the trimmed V and J ends, which lost 1 base and 2 bases, there was a span of 14 bases. Per the germline V gene, CDR1 is LNHDA and CDR2 is SQIVND (reference sequence). The CDR3 protein is CASSIGAGGPNTEAFF. CDR3 bases: TGTGCCAGTAGTATAGGTGCGGGGGGGCCTAACACTGAAGCTTTCTTT.

The V gene is TRBV24-1, the J gene TRBJ1-5; D is possibly TRBD1 (5 bases). Per the germline V gene, CDR1 is KGHDR and CDR2 is SFDVKD. Trimming removed 7 bases from V and 5 bases from J, with 14 bases in between. The CDR3 loop spans 14 amino acids. DNA of the CDR3: TGTGCCACCAGCTCCGGGCAGGGCGATCAGCCCCAGCATTTT. Translating it yields CATSSGQGDQPQHF.

V and J are TRBV19 and TRBJ1-3; 10 nucleotides line up with TRBD1. V lost 6 bases, J lost 1 base, and 0 bases stayed unmatched. This CDR3 is built from 14 residues. Germline lookup yields CDR1 LNHDA and CDR2 SQIVND (reference sequence). As DNA, the CDR3 is TGTGCCAGTAGGGGACAGGGGTCTGGAAACACCATATATTTT. Amino acids: CASRGQGSGNTIYF.

This chain links TRBV7-9 with TRBJ2-6, with D possibly TRBD2 on 6 matching bases. The CDR3 runs 16 residues. Germline lookup yields CDR1 SEHNR and CDR2 FQNEAQ (reference sequence). V lost 5 bases, J lost 3 bases, and 14 bases lay in between. DNA of the CDR3: TGTGCCAGCAGCCCCCGCGGAGGGCTTGGGGCCAACGTCCTGACTTTC. Its protein is CASSPRGGLGANVLTF.

The rearrangement joins TRBV5-4 to TRBJ2-2; possibly TRBD2 for D (6 bases). The germline CDR1 and CDR2 sequences are SGHNT and YYREEE (reference sequence). This CDR3 comprises 14 residues. V was pared by 4 bases and J by 2 bases, with 9 bases between. CDR3 sequence (DNA): TGTGCCAGCAGCATTAGCGGAAACACCGGGGAGCTGTTTTTT. It yields the protein CASSISGNTGELFF.

This clone appeared a single time. This chain links TRBV5-4 with TRBJ2-7; D might be TRBD1 (7 bases). The CDR3 covers 14 residues. Germline V lookup: CDR1 SGHNT, CDR2 YYREEE (reference sequence). V lost 3 bases, J lost 1 base, and 11 bases lay in between. CDR3 nucleotide sequence: TGTGCCAGCAGCTGGGGGGACAGATCCTACGAGCAGTACTTC. As protein: CASSWGDRSYEQYF.

This clone was detected only once. The rearrangement links TRBV30 to TRBJ1-1, with a weak D call TRBD1 (5 bases). Trimming stripped 0 bases from V and 11 bases from J, with 13 bases between. This CDR3 spans 12 amino acids. Per the germline V gene, CDR1 is GTSNPN and CDR2 is SVGIG (reference sequence). In DNA form, the CDR3 reads TGTGCCTGGAGTGTGTCAGGGTGGTGGGCTTTCTTT. This encodes CAWSVSGWWAFF.

This rearrangement joins TRBV3-1 (or the pseudogene TRBV3-2) to TRBJ1-4; 7 bases are a match to TRBD1. In germline, CDR1 is LGHDT, CDR2 YNNKEL (reference sequence). The CDR3 extends over 16 amino acids. After removal of 0 bases from V and 8 bases from J, the junction contained 9 bases not matched to a gene. The CDR3: CASSQDDEAGGEKLFF. CDR3 nucleotides: TGTGCCAGCAGCCAAGATGACGAGGCAGGGGGAGAAAAACTGTTTTTT.

The chain carries TRBV27 and TRBJ2-5; D remains unclear. The CDR3 sequence is 15 residues long. The V gene lost 4 bases and the J gene lost 5 bases, with 17 bases spanning the gap. Germline values: CDR1 MNHEY, CDR2 SMNVEV (reference sequence). CDR3 DNA sequence: TGTGCCAGCAGTTCCCTCGGCAGGCGAAGGGAGACCCAGTACTTC. It translates to CASSSLGRRRETQYF.

The rearrangement uses TRBV4-1 and TRBJ2-7; a weak D match, TRBD1 (6 bases). The germline V gene encodes CDR1 MGHRA and CDR2 YSYEKL. Trimming removed 0 bases from V and 0 bases from J, with 12 bases in between. CDR3 length equals 16 residues. CDR3 DNA sequence: TGCGCCAGCAGCCAAGAGGTCAGGGGCTTCTCCTACGAGCAGTACTTC. Translating gives CASSQEVRGFSYEQYF.

The chain combines TRBV4-2 with TRBJ1-1; D possibly corresponds to TRBD1 (6 bases). CDR1 and CDR2 (germline): LGHNA, YNFKEQ. The CDR3 length is 15 residues. Trimming shortened V by 3 bases and J by 2 bases, and 13 bases separated the two germline ends. CDR3 sequence reads: CASSQFTGGNTEAFF. CDR3 in DNA: TGTGCCAGCAGCCAGTTCACTGGGGGCAACACTGAAGCTTTCTTT.

The chain joins TRBV7-8 to TRBJ2-7; TRBD1 might be the D (6 bases). In germline, CDR1 is SGHVS, CDR2 FQNEAQ. V was trimmed by 1 base and J by 7 bases, leaving 14 bases between them. The CDR3 runs 14 residues. The CDR3 reads CASSLGGRLWEQYF. The DNA for the CDR3 is TGTGCCAGCAGCTTAGGGGGGCGCTTGTGGGAGCAGTACTTC.

The chain combines TRBV3-1 (or the pseudogene TRBV3-2) with TRBJ1-2; the D gene is possibly TRBD1 (6 bases). V lost 4 bases to trimming and J lost 3 bases, with 12 bases between them. This CDR3 has 14 residues. Germline lookup yields CDR1 LGHDT and CDR2 YNNKEL (reference sequence). CDR3 sequence: CASSPDRPYYGYTF. Here the CDR3 DNA reads TGTGCCAGCAGCCCCGACAGGCCTTACTATGGCTACACCTTC.

V is TRBV28 and J is TRBJ1-2; 9 bases are shared with TRBD1. Germline CDR1 is MDHEN and CDR2 is SYDVKM. The V and J ends lost 4 bases and 4 bases, in that order; junction bases with no gene match: 4. The CDR3 covers 14 residues. Here the CDR3 DNA reads TGTGCCAGCAGTTCTACAGGGGGCGGCTATGGCTACACCTTC. As protein: CASSSTGGGYGYTF.